This T cell receptor beta chain originates from a study of blood T cell repertoires in COVID-19. Study information: Specimens from acute and convalescent COVID-19 originated in the United States, Italy and Spain.

In the source study's methods: By means of reference gene primer amplification, nucleated cell counts were estimated. Profiled with immunoSEQ multiplex PCR; TCRdb holds only in-frame clones, not every one. D and trimming come from the DNA, and the V and J calls and clone size come from that table. Of 140,000 or so clones listed, approximately 80% are singletons. V shed 2 bases, J shed 6 bases, and the junction held 5 bases outside the gene matches. There are 15 residues in the CDR3. Per germline, CDR1 ENHRY and CDR2 SYGVKD. This study enrolled people aged about 18 to 100 from about two dozen US geographic areas. For recovered donors of Cohort 3, there were two negative PCRs, clearance, or symptom resolution.

Sequenced material: PBMCs or T cells enriched from blood (not recorded which). This sequence joins TRBV10-3 and TRBJ1-2; TRBD1 agrees at 11 bases. The source of this sequence is a woman in her 40s who had recovered from COVID-19. CDR3 region: CAISETGQGANGYTF. The CDR3 DNA reads TGTGCCATCAGTGAGACCGGACAGGGGGCGAATGGCTACACCTTC.